The 20 T cell receptor beta chains presented below share a single source sample, sequenced in a study of neoadjuvant anti-PD-1 for oral cavity cancer. TCRdb's table, derived via immunoSEQ multiplex PCR, lists solely in-frame clones and lacks some. The data hold 50,000 to 65,000 clones, with 79% observed a single time. This specimen consisted of PBMCs, obtained before nivolumab (anti-PD-1) treatment. These TCRs come from a person between 40 and 85 years old with oral cavity squamous cell carcinoma.

The J gene is TRBJ2-2, the V gene TRBV6-1; tentative D call: TRBD2 (6 bases). Per germline, CDR1 MNHNS and CDR2 SASEGT. The V gene lost 7 bases and the J gene lost 6 bases, with 15 bases spanning the gap. CDR3 size: 14 residues. In DNA, the CDR3 is TGTGCCAGCATCCGGACGTGGGGGGCCGGGGAGCTGTTTTTT. Protein product: CASIRTWGAGELFF.

The genes are TRBV2 and TRBJ1-1; D call uncertain. Germline assignment: CDR1 SNHLY and CDR2 FYNNEI. The germline V and J ends were trimmed by 5 bases and 2 bases, with 9 bases remaining between them. This CDR3 comprises 13 residues. CDR3 sequence (DNA): TGTGCCAGCAGTTATATGAGAAACACTGAAGCTTTCTTT. Protein: CASSYMRNTEAFF.

The chain has TRBV4-1 and TRBJ2-5; possibly TRBD2 for D (5 bases). This CDR3 spans 15 amino acids. Germline V gene lookup returns CDR1 MGHRA and CDR2 YSYEKL. V gave up 5 bases and J gave up 2 bases, with 15 bases separating them. For the CDR3, the DNA is TGCGCCAGCAGCTTATCTCGAGGGTCACAAGAGACCCAGTACTTC. Translation gives CASSLSRGSQETQYF.

The genes are TRBV9 and TRBJ2-3; a weak D match, TRBD2 (6 bases). The germline CDR1 and CDR2 sequences are SGDLS and YYNGEE. The CDR3 is made up of 16 amino acids. Trimming took 5 bases from V and 6 from J, leaving 22 bases between them. CDR3 DNA sequence: TGTGCCAGCAGTATTCTTGGGACTCCTTTAGGGGATACGCAGTATTTT. Its protein product is CASSILGTPLGDTQYF.

The chain joins TRBV7-8 to TRBJ2-1, with D possibly being TRBD1 or TRBD2 (5 bases each). V dropped 2 bases and J dropped 2 bases, with 16 bases sitting between them. CDR1 SGHVS and CDR2 FQNEAQ come from the germline V gene. The length of the CDR3 is 17 residues. The CDR3 region has the DNA TGTGCCAGCAGCTTACTAGCAGCAGGGCGACCCTACAATGAGCAGTTCTTC. Its translation is CASSLLAAGRPYNEQFF.

The gene calls are TRBV5-5 and TRBJ2-7, with D possibly matching TRBD1 (6 bases). Germline V lookup: CDR1 SGHKS, CDR2 YYEKEE (reference sequence). The V end lost 1 base, the J end lost 1 base, and 9 bases lay between the germline ends. The CDR3 runs to 14 residues. In DNA, the CDR3 is TGTGCCAGCAGCTTGAGACAGGAATCCTACGAGCAGTACTTC. This sequence encodes CASSLRQESYEQYF.

This chain uses TRBV7-2 with TRBJ2-1; the match to TRBD2 covers 10 bases. The germline V gene has CDR1 SGHTA and CDR2 FQGNSA. The CDR3 is made up of 14 amino acids. V dropped 4 bases and J dropped 7; count of bases not matched to a gene: 4. The CDR3, as DNA: TGTGCCAGCAGCTCTAGCGGGAGAGGTAATGAGCAGTTCTTC. It translates to CASSSSGRGNEQFF.

In DNA, the CDR3 is TGTGCCTGGAAATTTTCAGGGGCCACTCAATCACCCCTCCACTTT. This encodes CAWKFSGATQSPLHF. The gene calls are TRBV30 and TRBJ1-6, with a weak D call TRBD1 (6 bases). Trimming took 4 bases from V and 10 from J, leaving 20 bases between them. The germline V gene encodes CDR1 GTSNPN and CDR2 SVGIG (reference sequence). The length of the CDR3 is 15 residues.

This chain links TRBV5-6 with TRBJ1-1; a weak D match, TRBD1 (5 bases). In germline, CDR1 is SGHDT, CDR2 YYEEEE. V lost 4 bases, J lost 1 base, and 11 bases lay in between. This CDR3 is built from 14 residues. For the CDR3, the DNA is TGTGCCAGCAGCCTGGGACGGCCGAACACTGAAGCTTTCTTT. This sequence encodes CASSLGRPNTEAFF.

The chain joins TRBV29-1 to TRBJ1-1; TRBD1 matches at 11 bases. Germline V CDR1 and CDR2: SQVTM, ANQGSEA. V lost 7 bases to trimming and J lost 1 base; unmatched junction nucleotides: 8. This CDR3 comprises 15 residues. Here the CDR3 reads CSAGQGGGGNTEAFF. Here the CDR3 DNA reads TGCAGCGCGGGACAGGGGGGTGGAGGGAACACTGAAGCTTTCTTT.

The rearrangement joins TRBV11-2 to TRBJ2-1; D is unclear. The CDR3 contains 14 residues. Trimming left V 0 bases short and J 6 bases short, with 9 bases between. Germline assignment: CDR1 SGHAT and CDR2 FQNNGV. The CDR3 here is CASSLDPRSNEQFF. The CDR3, as DNA: TGTGCCAGCAGCTTAGATCCTAGGAGCAATGAGCAGTTCTTC.

V and J are TRBV7-3 and TRBJ1-1; D is uncertain. V was clipped by 4 bases and J by 0 bases, with 6 bases between them. Germline assignment: CDR1 SGHTA and CDR2 FQGTGA. The CDR3 is 13 amino acids. In nucleotides, the CDR3 is TGTGCCAGCAGCTGGACGGTGAACACTGAAGCTTTCTTT. Amino acid sequence: CASSWTVNTEAFF.

The chain is built from TRBV19 and TRBJ1-5; D is unclear. The germline V gene has CDR1 LNHDA and CDR2 SQIVND (reference sequence). CDR3 length equals 18 residues. Trimming shortened V by 8 bases and J by 0 bases, and 23 bases separated the two germline ends. The DNA for the CDR3 is TGTGCCAGTCGCCCTGGCTCGACGGATAGCTATAGCAATCAGCCCCAGCATTTT. This codes for CASRPGSTDSYSNQPQHF.

In this sample, this clone turned up once. This chain joins TRBV10-1 and TRBJ2-1; D gene uncertain. CDR3 size: 14 residues. V was trimmed by 3 bases and J by 6 bases, leaving 12 bases between them. The V gene's germline CDR1 is WNHNN and CDR2 SYGVQD (reference sequence). The CDR3 loop is CASSDPPRSNEQFF. CDR3 bases: TGCGCCAGCAGTGACCCACCAAGGAGCAATGAGCAGTTCTTC.

The chain employs TRBV6-1 and TRBJ1-2, with D unclear. The V gene lost 6 bases and the J gene lost 4 bases, with 12 bases spanning the gap. Germline loops: CDR1 MNHNS, CDR2 SASEGT. This CDR3 is built from 13 residues. The CDR3: CASSGVGIYGYTF. In nucleotides, the CDR3 is TGTGCCAGCAGCGGGGTAGGGATCTATGGCTACACCTTC.

J is TRBJ1-5 and V is TRBV15; no clear D. V lost 0 bases, J lost 2 bases, and 8 bases lay in between. CDR1 and CDR2 (germline): LNHNV, YYDKDF (reference sequence). CDR3 length: 15 amino acids. CDR3 nucleotide sequence: TGTGCCACCAGCAGAGAAAGGTTTCGCAATCAGCCCCAGCATTTT. This encodes CATSRERFRNQPQHF.

This clone was seen a handful of times. The gene calls are TRBV30 and TRBJ2-4; D gene unclear. CDR3 length: 15 amino acids. Germline V gene lookup returns CDR1 GTSNPN and CDR2 SVGIG (reference sequence). Trimming shortened V by 3 bases and J by 3 bases, and 15 bases separated the two germline ends. CDR3 bases: TGTGCCTGGAGCAAGCCTGACCTGGTCAAAAACATTCAGTACTTC. Translation gives CAWSKPDLVKNIQYF.

J is TRBJ2-7 and V is TRBV7-9, with D perhaps TRBD1 (5 bases). The CDR3 runs 13 residues. V lost 1 base to trimming and J lost 3 bases, with 7 bases between them. Germline V gene sequence: CDR1 SEHNR, CDR2 FQNEAQ (reference sequence). The CDR3 nucleotides are TGTGCCAGCAGCTTAGGAGACAGCTACGAGCAGTACTTC. It codes for CASSLGDSYEQYF.

This chain links TRBV11-2 with TRBJ2-7; unclear D gene. Germline loops: CDR1 SGHAT, CDR2 FQNNGV. The CDR3 sequence is 12 residues long. Deletions cut 2 bases from V and 7 bases from J, with 9 bases between. The DNA for the CDR3 is TGTGCCAGCAGCTTAAACCTGTGGGAGCAGTACTTC. It translates to CASSLNLWEQYF.

The J gene is TRBJ2-1, the V gene TRBV9; TRBD2 matches at 8 bases. CDR1 and CDR2 (germline): SGDLS, YYNGEE. This CDR3 is built from 17 residues. The junction had 16 bases not matched to a gene; V was cut back by 4 bases and J by 7 bases. The DNA of the CDR3 is TGTGCCAGCAGCCCCGCCCCCGGAGGACTAGCACAGAATGAGCAGTTCTTC. Amino acids: CASSPAPGGLAQNEQFF. The entire variable domain, with the rest obtained from reference TRBV9 and TRBJ2-1, is as follows: DSGVTQTPKHLITATGQRVTLRCSPRSGDLSVYWYQQSLDQGLQFLIQYYNGEERAKGNILERFSAQQFPDLHSELNLSSLELGDSALYFCASSPAPGGLAQNEQFFGPGTRLTVL.